The 16 T cell receptor beta chains below were found in one sample sequenced in a study of T cells after yellow fever vaccination. TCRdb reprocessed the 5' RACE reads via MiXCR and lists one record per CDR3 protein. There are 250,000 to 350,000 distinct CDR3 sequences in the sample; 3.5% to 4.5% occur only once, and 19% lies in the top ten. Specimen: PBMCs, collected 15 days after the yellow fever booster vaccination. The origin of the receptors is a man aged 18 to 29 who received the YFV17D yellow fever vaccine.

This clonotype occurred many times. The V call is TRBV7-6, the J call TRBJ2-1; the D gene could be TRBD1 or TRBD2 (5 bases each). The germline V and J ends were trimmed by 2 bases and 2 bases, with 10 bases remaining between them. Germline lookup yields CDR1 SGHVS and CDR2 FNYEAQ. This CDR3 contains 15 residues. CDR3 sequence: CASSLSGGTYNEQFF. Here the CDR3 DNA reads TGTGCCAGCAGCTTATCTGGGGGTACCTACAATGAGCAGTTCTTC.

This clonotype was recorded many times. The genes are TRBV7-2 and TRBJ2-7, with no clear D. Trimming removed 2 bases at V and 2 bases at J, with 7 bases between. CDR1 is SGHTA and CDR2 is FQGNSA in the germline V gene. The CDR3 spans 13 residues. CDR3 DNA: TGTGCCAGCAGCTTACACAGCACCTACGAGCAGTACTTC. Its protein is CASSLHSTYEQYF.

This clonotype appeared many times. V usage is TRBV5-1 and J usage is TRBJ1-1; 9 nucleotides match TRBD1. The V gene's germline CDR1 is SGHRS and CDR2 YFSETQ. The CDR3 length is 15 residues. V trimming: 2 bases; J trimming: 4 bases; junction bases outside the gene matches: 6. The CDR3 DNA reads as TGCGCCAGCAGCTTTACAGGGGGCTCGGGCACTGAAGCTTTCTTT. Translation gives CASSFTGGSGTEAFF.

This clonotype was seen a handful of times. The rearrangement uses TRBV12-3 or TRBV12-4 and TRBJ2-1; D possibly corresponds to TRBD2 (6 bases). The CDR3 sequence is 15 residues long. V was clipped by 7 bases and J by 3 bases, with 16 bases between them. The CDR3 region is CASTSIAAGYNEQFF. Written as DNA, the CDR3 is TGTGCCAGCACCTCAATAGCGGCAGGCTACAATGAGCAGTTCTTC.

This clonotype was recorded a few times. The chain is built from TRBV6-5 and TRBJ2-3; D is unclear. Trimming took 6 bases from V and 7 from J, leaving 14 bases between them. Germline values: CDR1 MNHEY, CDR2 SVGAGI. This CDR3 has 13 amino acids. The CDR3 loop reads CASSDIPINTQYF. The DNA of the CDR3 is TGTGCCAGCAGCGATATTCCCATCAATACGCAGTATTTT.

This clonotype showed up just a few times. The chain's CDR3 is CASAEGFEFSSGANVLTF. The CDR3 DNA follows: TGTGCCAGTGCAGAGGGATTTGAGTTCTCCTCTGGGGCCAACGTCCTGACTTTC. The chain carries TRBV12-3 or TRBV12-4 and TRBJ2-6; tentative D call: TRBD2 (5 bases). With 9 bases removed from V and 0 bases from J, the gap between germline ends came to 21 bases. The CDR3 is 18 amino acids.

This clonotype was found many times. The chain recombines TRBV6-2 or TRBV6-3 with TRBJ2-5; D ambiguous. Per the germline V gene, CDR1 is MNHEY and CDR2 is SVGEGT. The CDR3 runs 12 residues. V was pared by 6 bases and J by 7 bases, with 12 bases between. CDR3 residues: CASSGPGGTQYF. The CDR3 coding sequence is TGTGCCAGCAGCGGGCCTGGCGGGACCCAGTACTTC.

This clonotype was seen more than once but under ten times. This rearrangement joins TRBV20-1 to TRBJ1-2; D gene uncertain. From germline, CDR1 is DFQATT and CDR2 SNEGSKA (reference sequence). Trimming took off 1 base at V and 2 bases at J, with 5 bases between the two ends. The CDR3 covers 12 residues. The CDR3 DNA is TGCAGTGCTAGAGGAGTGAACTATGGCTACACCTTC. It yields the protein CSARGVNYGYTF.

This clonotype occurred a few times. For the CDR3, the DNA is TGTGCCAGCAGCTTAGTCCCTAGCGGGGGGGCCTCCTACAATGAGCAGTTCTTC. Its protein is CASSLVPSGGASYNEQFF. V gene TRBV7-2 combines with J gene TRBJ2-1; 12 bases line up with TRBD2. CDR3 length: 18 residues. The germline CDR1 and CDR2 sequences are SGHTA and FQGNSA. The junction had 4 bases not matched to a gene; V was cut back by 1 base and J by 0 bases.

This clonotype has just a few counts. V and J are TRBV7-9 and TRBJ1-2; D ambiguous. CDR3 length: 16 amino acids. CDR1 is SEHNR, CDR2 FQNEAQ, per germline (reference sequence). V lost 8 bases, J lost 1 base, and 20 bases lay in between. This CDR3 reads CASRAGTHTINYGYTF. CDR3 bases: TGTGCCAGCCGGGCCGGCACCCACACCATTAACTATGGCTACACCTTC.

In regard to this clonotype: This could be a read error, since a much larger clone is one nucleotide away. The V call is TRBV16, the J call TRBJ1-2; D might be TRBD1 (6 bases). This CDR3 spans 13 amino acids. V was clipped by 4 bases and J by 4 bases, with 10 bases between them. Germline lookup yields CDR1 KGHSY and CDR2 FQNENV. The CDR3 DNA sequence: TGTGCCAGCAGCCGGGACACCCGCTATGGCTACACCTTC. Its protein is CASSRDTRYGYTF.

This clonotype appeared many times. The genes are TRBV23-1 and TRBJ2-3; 10 bases map to TRBD1. TRBV23-1 is assigned to the ORF class and has an uncertain function. The CDR3 runs 14 residues. V lost 6 bases and J lost 3; bases outside the gene matches: 3. CDR3 in DNA: TGCGCCAGCAGCGGACAGGGGGGAACAGATACGCAGTATTTT. Protein sequence: CASSGQGGTDTQYF.

Ten or more counts support this clonotype. The gene calls are TRBV6-2 or TRBV6-3 and TRBJ1-5; no clear D gene. CDR1 is MNHEY and CDR2 is SVGEGT in the germline V gene. V lost 4 bases and J 2 bases, leaving 15 bases between the germline ends. CDR3 length: 16 residues. Here the CDR3 DNA reads TGTGCCAGCAGTTGGTTGCGCTCCGCGGGCAATCAGCCCCAGCATTTT. Protein sequence: CASSWLRSAGNQPQHF.

The chain carries TRBV7-9 and TRBJ1-4, with 8 bases fitting TRBD1. From germline, CDR1 is SEHNR and CDR2 FQNEAQ (reference sequence). V lost 5 bases and J lost 8; bases outside the gene matches: 13. The CDR3 contains 16 residues. This CDR3 reads CASSPGQGRWVEKLFF. CDR3 coding DNA: TGTGCCAGCAGCCCCGGACAGGGAAGATGGGTAGAAAAACTGTTTTTT.

This clonotype was seen repeatedly, ten times or more. The chain recombines TRBV24-1 with TRBJ2-1; the match to TRBD1 covers 10 bases. CDR1 and CDR2 from the germline V gene are KGHDR and SFDVKD. Losses at the gene ends were 2 bases for V and 8 bases for J; bases not matched to a gene: 5. The CDR3 is made up of 15 amino acids. The CDR3 sequence: CATSDWGQGTYEQFF. CDR3 DNA: TGTGCCACCAGTGATTGGGGACAGGGGACCTATGAGCAGTTCTTC.

The chain is built from TRBV20-1 and TRBJ2-1; no clear D. Per germline, CDR1 DFQATT and CDR2 SNEGSKA (reference sequence). There are 11 residues in the CDR3. Trimming pared 5 bases from V and 5 bases from J, leaving 7 bases between. The CDR3: CSARTHNEQFF. The CDR3 nucleotides read TGCAGTGCTCGTACCCACAATGAGCAGTTCTTC.